The next 26 T cell receptor beta chains were all read from a single sample in a study of blood T cell repertoires in COVID-19. Data came from immunoSEQ multiplex PCR; TCRdb stores just in-frame clones and leaves some out. The data hold fewer than 40,000 clones, with 60% to 85% observed a single time. The sample comprised peripheral blood. The receptors shown here come from a man between 65 and 80 years old with acute or convalescent COVID-19.

The CDR3 reads CASSQDRAYYEQYF. Written as DNA, the CDR3 is TGCGCCAGCAGCCAAGACAGGGCCTACTACGAGCAGTACTTC. The V and J genes are TRBV4-3 and TRBJ2-7, with D perhaps TRBD1 (5 bases). The CDR3 has 14 amino acids. The germline CDR1 and CDR2 sequences are LGHNA and YSLEER. Trimming cost V 0 bases and J 3 bases, with 9 bases left between them.

This clone was counted once. The rearrangement uses TRBV14 and TRBJ1-1; possibly TRBD1 for D (5 bases). Germline CDR1 reads SGHDN; CDR2 reads FVKESK. CDR3 length: 13 amino acids. Trimming pared 3 bases from V and 5 bases from J, leaving 10 bases between. The CDR3 here is CASSHPRQTEAFF. DNA for the CDR3: TGTGCCAGCAGCCATCCCCGACAGACTGAAGCTTTCTTT.

The chain has TRBV7-2 and TRBJ1-1; TRBD1 is a possible D gene (5 bases). Germline-derived CDR1 and CDR2 are SGHTA and FQGNSA. The ends were cut back, 3 bases at V and 3 bases at J, with 8 bases in the middle. The CDR3 runs to 13 residues. In DNA, the CDR3 is TGTGCCAGCAGCTTCGGCAGGGACACTGAAGCTTTCTTT. Its protein product is CASSFGRDTEAFF.

The chain couples TRBV19 to TRBJ2-1; D gene uncertain. The germline CDR1 and CDR2 sequences are LNHDA and SQIVND (reference sequence). V lost 5 bases and J lost 0, with 8 bases in between. The CDR3 covers 14 residues. This chain's CDR3 is CASSLTNSYNEQFF. The CDR3, as DNA: TGTGCCAGTAGTCTCACTAACTCCTACAATGAGCAGTTCTTC.

The chain joins TRBV5-1 to TRBJ2-7; 9 nucleotides agree with TRBD1. The germline V gene encodes CDR1 SGHRS and CDR2 YFSETQ. The CDR3 is 16 residues long. V lost 0 bases, J lost 2 bases, and 6 bases stayed unmatched. CDR3 amino acids: CASSLAPGTGTYEQYF. The CDR3 DNA reads TGCGCCAGCAGCTTGGCCCCCGGGACAGGGACCTACGAGCAGTACTTC.

The V and J genes are TRBV30 and TRBJ2-1, with a weak D call TRBD2 (7 bases). The CDR3 is 15 amino acids. Germline CDR1 GTSNPN, CDR2 SVGIG (reference sequence). V lost 0 bases to trimming and J lost 3 bases, with 12 bases between them. CDR3 region: CAWSVRGADYNEQFF. The CDR3 DNA is TGTGCCTGGAGTGTACGGGGGGCCGACTACAATGAGCAGTTCTTC.

In DNA form, the CDR3 reads TGTGCCAGCAGTGAAGCCTACGACAGTGAAGCTTTCTTT. Residues: CASSEAYDSEAFF. The rearrangement uses TRBV25-1 and TRBJ1-1, with D possibly TRBD1 on 5 matching bases. Germline lookup yields CDR1 MGHDK and CDR2 SYGVNS. This CDR3 is 13 amino acids long. The V end lost 2 bases, the J end lost 7 bases, and 11 bases lay between the germline ends.

As regards this clone: The sample has other DNA sequences that encode this CDR3 too. This chain connects TRBV6-6 to TRBJ1-2; tentative D call: TRBD1 (5 bases). This CDR3 has 12 residues. CDR1 is MNHNY, CDR2 SVGAGI, per germline (reference sequence). V was pared by 0 bases and J by 7 bases, with 6 bases between. The CDR3 spells CASSYSQGGYTF. Here the CDR3 DNA reads TGTGCCAGCAGTTACTCGCAGGGTGGCTACACCTTC.

This clone came up a few times. This chain joins TRBV3-1 (or the pseudogene TRBV3-2) and TRBJ1-5, with D perhaps TRBD1 (6 bases). This CDR3 is 14 amino acids long. V lost 1 base, J lost 4 bases, and 8 bases lay in between. The germline V gene encodes CDR1 LGHDT and CDR2 YNNKEL (reference sequence). For the CDR3, the DNA is TGTGCCAGCAGCCAAGCAGGGGCAAATCAGCCCCAGCATTTT. This codes for CASSQAGANQPQHF.

This chain connects TRBV11-2 to TRBJ2-7, with D possibly being TRBD2 (5 bases). The ends were cut back, 5 bases at V and 5 bases at J, with 10 bases in the middle. Looked up from germline, CDR1 is SGHAT and CDR2 is FQNNGV. CDR3 length equals 12 residues. The CDR3 DNA sequence: TGTGCCAGCAGCCCGGGATTCAACGAGCAGTACTTC. Protein product: CASSPGFNEQYF.

The rearrangement links TRBV19 to TRBJ1-2, with a possible D match to TRBD1 (5 bases). The CDR3 contains 15 residues. Trimming left V 5 bases short and J 4 bases short, with 17 bases between. The germline gives CDR1 LNHDA, CDR2 SQIVND (reference sequence). The CDR3 DNA reads as TGTGCCAGTAGTGACGGGAGGGGAGGTGCCTATGGCTACACCTTC. This gives the protein CASSDGRGGAYGYTF.

CDR3 nucleotides: TGCGCCAGCAGCTTGGGTCGACAAGCTAACTATGGCTACACCTTC. Translating it yields CASSLGRQANYGYTF. V is TRBV5-1 and J is TRBJ1-2, with no clear D. CDR3 length: 15 amino acids. CDR1 and CDR2 from the germline V gene are SGHRS and YFSETQ. Deletions cut 0 bases from V and 0 bases from J, with 9 bases between.

The chain has TRBV29-1 and TRBJ2-1; the match to TRBD2 covers 11 bases. V trimming: 4 bases; J trimming: 8 bases; junction bases outside the gene matches: 4. Germline V gene lookup returns CDR1 SQVTM and CDR2 ANQGSEA. The CDR3 is made up of 13 amino acids. For the CDR3, the DNA is TGCAGCGTTGTAGCGGGAGGGCGGGATGAGCAGTTCTTC. The encoded protein is CSVVAGGRDEQFF.

The rearrangement joins TRBV27 to TRBJ2-2, with D perhaps TRBD2 (6 bases). The ends were cut back, 5 bases at V and 2 bases at J, with 15 bases in the middle. Germline CDR1 MNHEY, CDR2 SMNVEV (reference sequence). The length of the CDR3 is 16 residues. The CDR3 DNA reads TGTGCCAGCAGTCTGAGCCGGGGGATTAACACCGGGGAGCTGTTTTTT. It translates to CASSLSRGINTGELFF.

This chain connects TRBV28 to TRBJ1-1; 9 nucleotides match TRBD1. V was clipped by 8 bases and J by 0 bases; unmatched bases: 4. The germline V gene has CDR1 MDHEN and CDR2 SYDVKM. The CDR3 is 14 amino acids. This CDR3 is CASVTGGMNTEAFF. In DNA, the CDR3 is TGTGCCAGCGTGACAGGGGGAATGAACACTGAAGCTTTCTTT.

This clone was detected only once. CDR3 coding DNA: TGCGCCAGCAGCTTGGCCACTAGCAGTTACAATGAGCAGTTCTTC. Amino acids: CASSLATSSYNEQFF. The V call is TRBV5-1, the J call TRBJ2-1; D might be TRBD2 (6 bases). From germline, CDR1 is SGHRS and CDR2 YFSETQ. This CDR3 has 15 residues. The V gene lost 0 bases and the J gene lost 4 bases, with 11 bases spanning the gap.

The gene calls are TRBV3-1 (or the pseudogene TRBV3-2) and TRBJ2-1; 13 nucleotides line up with TRBD2. The CDR3 runs 16 residues. Germline V gene data show CDR1 as LGHDT and CDR2 as YNNKEL (reference sequence). With V trimmed by 3 bases and J by 9 bases, 8 bases remained unmatched. The CDR3 DNA follows: TGTGCCAGCAGCCAGGCACTAGCGGGAGGGGTCAGTGAGCAGTTCTTC. Protein sequence: CASSQALAGGVSEQFF.

The chain has TRBV12-3 or TRBV12-4 and TRBJ1-5; tentatively, D is TRBD1 (5 bases). The CDR3 spans 13 residues. The V end lost 6 bases, the J end lost 2 bases, and 8 bases lay between the germline ends. The CDR3 DNA follows: TGTGCCAGCAGGAAAGGGGGCAATCAGCCCCAGCATTTT. It encodes CASRKGGNQPQHF.

The J gene is TRBJ1-1, the V gene TRBV15; 9 bases align to TRBD1. The CDR3 runs to 16 residues. The junction had 8 bases not matched to a gene; V was cut back by 1 base and J by 5 bases. Germline V gene lookup returns CDR1 LNHNV and CDR2 YYDKDF (reference sequence). Written as DNA, the CDR3 is TGTGCCACCAGCAGAGCGAGAGGGACAGGGTGGACTGAAGCTTTCTTT. Its protein is CATSRARGTGWTEAFF.

V and J are TRBV2 and TRBJ1-5; the D gene is possibly TRBD1 (5 bases). The CDR3 is 16 amino acids. The V gene lost 7 bases and the J gene lost 2 bases, with 18 bases spanning the gap. Germline CDR1 reads SNHLY; CDR2 reads FYNNEI. The CDR3, as DNA: TGTGCCAGCACCATTCGGCAGGGCGAGGGCAATCAGCCCCAGCATTTT. Translated: CASTIRQGEGNQPQHF.

The V call is TRBV19, the J call TRBJ2-1; D unresolved. Trimming shortened V by 5 bases and J by 10 bases, and 12 bases separated the two germline ends. Germline CDR1 is LNHDA and CDR2 is SQIVND (reference sequence). The CDR3 is made up of 12 amino acids. DNA of the CDR3: TGTGCCAGTAGTCTATGGAGTGGGGAGCAGTTCTTC. Translation gives CASSLWSGEQFF.

The chain links TRBV6-4 to TRBJ2-1, with 13 bases lining up with TRBD2. Germline lookup yields CDR1 MRHNA and CDR2 SNTAGT. This CDR3 is 16 amino acids long. The V gene end was trimmed by 4 bases and the J gene end by 6 bases; junction bases not matched to a gene: 6. CDR3 in DNA: TGTGCCAGCAGTGTGTCGGGACTAGCGGGACTCAATGAGCAGTTCTTC. Translating it yields CASSVSGLAGLNEQFF.

The chain has TRBV5-6 and TRBJ1-5, with 7 nucleotides matching TRBD1. Germline V gene lookup returns CDR1 SGHDT and CDR2 YYEEEE. The CDR3 is 14 amino acids. The V and J ends lost 5 bases and 5 bases, in that order; junction bases with no gene match: 7. CDR3 nucleotide sequence: TGTGCCAGCAGTCTAACAGGGGCCCATCAGCCCCAGCATTTT. The encoded protein is CASSLTGAHQPQHF.

V usage is TRBV28 and J usage is TRBJ2-7; weak D call: TRBD1 (6 bases). The V and J ends lost 3 bases and 9 bases respectively, with 15 bases between them. The CDR3 totals 13 residues. Looked up from germline, CDR1 is MDHEN and CDR2 is SYDVKM. Here the CDR3 reads CASSLAGVVGQYF. CDR3 bases: TGTGCCAGCAGTTTGGCAGGGGTAGTAGGGCAGTACTTC.

The table lists this clone with a count of one. The chain has TRBV10-3 and TRBJ1-1; 9 bases align to TRBD1. The CDR3 runs to 16 residues. From germline, CDR1 is ENHRY and CDR2 SYGVKD. V was pared by 2 bases and J by 6 bases, with 10 bases of the junction left unmatched. Here the CDR3 reads CAISEGVLTGGPEAFF. Written as DNA, the CDR3 is TGTGCCATCAGTGAGGGGGTCCTTACAGGGGGCCCTGAAGCTTTCTTT.

The sample holds a few counts of this clone. The chain is built from TRBV6-5 and TRBJ1-5; D not resolved. V gave up 6 bases and J gave up 3 bases, with 15 bases separating them. The CDR3 has 15 amino acids. In germline, CDR1 is MNHEY, CDR2 SVGAGI. The CDR3 nucleotides are TGTGCCAGCAGCTCTGCGCGAACCCTCAATCAGCCCCAGCATTTT. As protein: CASSSARTLNQPQHF.